This T cell receptor (beta chain) is drawn from a study of response to subunit inactivated influenza vaccine. TCRdb re-called the RT-PCR reads with MiXCR, one entry per CDR3 protein. The sample shows 500,000 to 700,000 distinct CDR3 sequences, approximately 24% of them seen only once. There are 11 residues in the CDR3. Trimming pared 6 bases from V and 6 bases from J, leaving 9 bases between. Per the germline V gene, CDR1 is MNHEY and CDR2 is SVGEGT. This clonotype was counted at least ten times. The same sample was also studied in work on T cells expressing NK-cell markers. That publication notes: Generation of TCR beta cDNA was performed by 5'RACE template switching incorporating UMIs. Sorted CD3+CD56-NKG2C+, CD3+CD56+NKG2C- and CD3+CD56+NKG2C+ T cells were the source of the TCR beta repertoires. Leadership of the CD3+CD56-NKG2C+ fraction also belonged to these clonotypes in a handful of donors. The study left the HCMV specificity of expanded NKG2C+ T cell clones unresolved.

The sample was CD4+ T cells sorted from PBMCs, taken approximately 12 days after vaccination. The genes are TRBV6-2 or TRBV6-3 and TRBJ2-7; weak D call: TRBD1 (6 bases). The sequence came from a man aged 50 to 60 who received an inactivated influenza vaccine. The CDR3 loop reads CASRARGEQYF. DNA for the CDR3: TGTGCCAGCAGAGCCAGGGGCGAGCAGTACTTC.